Listed below are T cell receptor beta chains from one sample, sequenced in a study of CD8 T cells in Susac syndrome. TCRdb ran MiXCR on the immunoSEQ multiplex PCR reads and lists one entry per CDR3 protein. The profile covers roughly 180,000 distinct CDR3 sequences, with about 95% appearing a single time and about 0.1% taken by the ten largest. The specimen was CD4+ T cells from PBMCs. The receptors were gathered from a human donor in good health. The CDR3 runs from the conserved cysteine through the conserved F or W. The D gene is left open where the match is weak. Clone size is stated in some rows and not others, as once, few, many or a class when expanded.

CDR3 protein,CDR3 DNA,J gene,D gene,V gene,clone size,CDR3 length
CSVEVIIGTAFFYGYTF,TGCAGCGTTGAAGTCATTATCGGGACAGCGTTTTTCTATGGCTACACCTTC,TRBJ1-2,TRBD1,TRBV29-1,-,17
CATRVGATVYEQYF,TGTGCCACCCGAGTGGGGGCGACAGTCTACGAGCAGTACTTC,TRBJ2-7,-,TRBV24-1,-,14
CASSELGQGFNEQFF,TGTGCCAGCAGTGAATTGGGACAGGGGTTCAATGAGCAGTTCTTC,TRBJ2-1,TRBD1,TRBV25-1,-,15
CASSYGGGNTEAFF,TGCGCCAGCAGCTATGGGGGAGGGAACACTGAAGCTTTCTTT,TRBJ1-1,-,TRBV5-1,once,14
CAWSAPGVPGQPQHF,TGTGCCTGGAGTGCCCCCGGGGTGCCGGGTCAGCCCCAGCATTTT,TRBJ1-5,-,TRBV30,-,15
CASSARGSSPYEQYF,TGTGCCAGCAGTGCCCGAGGCAGCAGTCCCTACGAGCAGTACTTC,TRBJ2-7,-,TRBV12-3/TRBV12-4,-,15
CASSLSGSTGELFF,TGTGCCAGCAGTTTATCCGGTAGCACCGGGGAGCTGTTTTTT,TRBJ2-2,-,TRBV27,-,14
CALLPRDKVSEQYF,TGTGCCCTGCTCCCCCGGGACAAGGTTTCCGAGCAGTACTTC,TRBJ2-7,-,TRBV30,once,14
CASSLSGTGEQYF,TGTGCCAGCAGTTTATCCGGGACCGGGGAGCAGTACTTC,TRBJ2-7,-,TRBV27,-,13
CASSLVAGLAGVDTQYF,TGTGCCAGCAGCTTAGTAGCCGGACTAGCGGGAGTAGATACGCAGTATTTT,TRBJ2-3,TRBD2,TRBV11-2,-,17
CSVAGGRNQPQHF,TGCAGCGTTGCCGGGGGCCGCAATCAGCCCCAGCATTTT,TRBJ1-5,-,TRBV29-1,once,13
CSVEARRPVNTIYF,TGCAGCGTTGAGGCCCGGCGTCCGGTTAACACCATATATTTT,TRBJ1-3,-,TRBV29-1,-,14
CASSTSRLAGSYEQYF,TGTGCCAGCTCTACCTCCCGACTAGCGGGTTCCTACGAGCAGTACTTC,TRBJ2-7,TRBD2,TRBV27,-,16
CASGRKNTGELFF,TGTGCCAGCGGGAGGAAGAACACCGGGGAGCTGTTTTTT,TRBJ2-2,-,TRBV12-3/TRBV12-4,-,13
CASSLRDRYEQYF,TGTGCCAGCAGCCTCCGGGACAGGTACGAGCAGTACTTC,TRBJ2-7,TRBD1,TRBV3-1,-,13
CASSRGAVYEQYF,TGTGCCAGCAGCCGGGGGGCTGTCTACGAGCAGTACTTC,TRBJ2-7,-,TRBV12-3/TRBV12-4,-,13
CSVVSENQPQHF,TGCAGCGTTGTCTCGGAAAATCAGCCCCAGCATTTT,TRBJ1-5,-,TRBV29-1,-,12
CSVWVNEQFF,TGCAGCGTTTGGGTCAATGAGCAGTTCTTC,TRBJ2-1,-,TRBV29-1,-,10
CASTRRGLDTEAFF,TGTGCCTCAACTCGGAGGGGGTTGGACACTGAAGCTTTCTTT,TRBJ1-1,-,TRBV30,-,14
CASSETASYGYTF,TGTGCCAGTAGTGAGACAGCTTCCTATGGCTACACCTTC,TRBJ1-2,-,TRBV19,-,13
CASSPDPSTDTQYF,TGCGCCAGCAGCCCGGACCCTAGCACAGATACGCAGTATTTT,TRBJ2-3,-,TRBV5-1,-,14
CAWSVMGANEQFF,TGTGCCTGGAGTGTCATGGGAGCCAATGAGCAGTTCTTC,TRBJ2-1,-,TRBV30,-,13
CATTGQGNHEQYF,TGTGCCACCACGGGACAGGGGAACCACGAGCAGTACTTC,TRBJ2-7,TRBD1,TRBV9,-,13
CASSFSPRKFGYF,TGTGCCAGCAGTTTCAGCCCTCGGAAGTTTGGGTACTTC,TRBJ2-5,-,TRBV12-3/TRBV12-4,-,13
CASSQLAGVDEQYF,TGTGCCAGCAGCCAACTAGCGGGAGTTGACGAGCAGTACTTC,TRBJ2-7,TRBD2,TRBV3-1,-,14
CSAKARTGGSMNTEAFF,TGCAGTGCTAAAGCGCGTACAGGGGGAAGCATGAACACTGAAGCTTTCTTT,TRBJ1-1,TRBD1,TRBV20-1,-,17
CSASSGSVGTGELFF,TGCAGCGCTTCTAGCGGGAGTGTTGGCACCGGGGAGCTGTTTTTT,TRBJ2-2,TRBD2,TRBV29-1,once,15
CSVAPQGAGNYGYTF,TGCAGCGTCGCACCCCAGGGGGCGGGGAACTATGGCTACACCTTC,TRBJ1-2,TRBD1,TRBV29-1,-,15
CASSVGVGTGLHNEQFF,TGTGCCAGCAGCGTAGGGGTAGGGACAGGGCTACACAATGAGCAGTTCTTC,TRBJ2-1,TRBD1,TRBV9,-,17
CSARGLAGVDEQFF,TGCAGTGCTAGGGGTCTAGCGGGAGTGGATGAGCAGTTCTTC,TRBJ2-1,TRBD2,TRBV20-1,-,14
CSAIRLTYGYTF,TGCAGTGCTATTAGATTGACTTATGGCTACACCTTC,TRBJ1-2,-,TRBV20-1,-,12
CASSQGTSPGQTQYF,TGTGCCAGCAGCCAAGGGACTTCCCCAGGACAGACCCAGTACTTC,TRBJ2-5,-,TRBV3-1,-,15
CSASPSANYEQYF,TGCAGTGCTAGCCCTAGCGCGAACTACGAGCAGTACTTC,TRBJ2-7,-,TRBV20-1,-,13
CATRAGLPFQETQYF,TGTGCCACGAGAGCGGGACTACCTTTCCAAGAGACCCAGTACTTC,TRBJ2-5,TRBD2,TRBV15,-,15
CASSLGTSGYSYNEQFF,TGTGCCAGCAGCTTAGGTACTAGCGGGTACTCCTACAATGAGCAGTTCTTC,TRBJ2-1,TRBD2,TRBV7-2,once,17
CASSLFANTEAFF,TGTGCCAGCAGTTTATTTGCGAACACTGAAGCTTTCTTT,TRBJ1-1,-,TRBV28,-,13
CSARTSEAVGIQYF,TGCAGTGCTAGGACTAGCGAGGCTGTAGGCATTCAGTACTTC,TRBJ2-4,TRBD2,TRBV20-1,-,14
CSALGTTSTDTQYF,TGCAGTGCGCTCGGGACAACTAGCACAGATACGCAGTATTTT,TRBJ2-3,-,TRBV20-1,-,14
CASSVQPDTEAFF,TGTGCCAGCAGCGTTCAACCGGACACTGAAGCTTTCTTT,TRBJ1-1,-,TRBV9,-,13
CASSLTLPGELFF,TGTGCCAGCAGCTTAACGTTACCCGGGGAGCTGTTTTTT,TRBJ2-2,-,TRBV7-3,-,13
CASSPAADRGKGYGYTF,TGTGCCAGCAGCCCGGCGGCAGACAGGGGGAAAGGCTATGGCTACACCTTC,TRBJ1-2,TRBD1,TRBV27,-,17
CASSQPAGWEFF,TGTGCCAGCAGCCAGCCGGCAGGGTGGGAGTTCTTC,TRBJ2-1,-,TRBV3-1,-,12
CATSDSARLLSEQFF,TGTGCCACCAGTGATTCTGCTCGGTTACTCAGTGAGCAGTTCTTC,TRBJ2-1,-,TRBV24-1,-,15
CASTTDRSNEQFF,TGTGCCAGCACCACGGACAGGTCCAATGAGCAGTTCTTC,TRBJ2-1,TRBD1,TRBV7-2,-,13
CATSRDISGRAYEQYF,TGTGCCACCAGCAGAGATATATCCGGGAGGGCCTACGAGCAGTACTTC,TRBJ2-7,TRBD2,TRBV15,-,16
CAWIAGDSYEQYF,TGTGCCTGGATAGCGGGAGACTCCTACGAGCAGTACTTC,TRBJ2-7,TRBD2,TRBV30,-,13
CASRRATSNEKLFF,TGTGCCAGCAGAAGAGCTACCTCTAATGAAAAACTGTTTTTT,TRBJ1-4,-,TRBV6-6,-,14
CASSYGIAGQGSRKNTEAFF,TGTGCCAGCAGTTACGGAATCGCCGGACAGGGGTCGAGGAAAAACACTGAAGCTTTCTTT,TRBJ1-1,TRBD1,TRBV6-2/TRBV6-3,-,20
CASSLAPGQNNEQFF,TGCGCCAGCAGCTTGGCCCCGGGACAGAACAATGAGCAGTTCTTC,TRBJ2-1,TRBD1,TRBV5-1,-,15
CSVRIPGYEQYF,TGCAGTGTAAGGATTCCCGGGTACGAGCAGTACTTC,TRBJ2-7,-,TRBV20-1,-,12
CASSQSDRLNYGYTF,TGCGCCAGCAGTCAATCCGACAGGCTTAACTATGGCTACACCTTC,TRBJ1-2,-,TRBV23-1,-,15
CVREEGLSTDTQYF,TGTGTCCGGGAGGAGGGGTTGAGCACAGATACGCAGTATTTT,TRBJ2-3,TRBD2,TRBV24-1,-,14
CASSLGTPRGTQYF,TGTGCCAGCTCGCTCGGGACCCCGCGTGGTACGCAGTATTTT,TRBJ2-3,-,TRBV18,-,14
CSVELAGVRDLYEQYF,TGCAGCGTTGAACTAGCGGGAGTCCGGGACCTTTACGAGCAGTACTTC,TRBJ2-7,TRBD2,TRBV29-1,-,16
CASSSSTGGFVLFF,-,TRBJ1-1,-,TRBV6-1,-,14